The clone carrying this T cell receptor beta chain came up once. Method: immunoSEQ multiplex PCR; TCRdb's copy keeps in-frame clones and lacks some. The table shows some 200,000 clones, with almost 80% occurring only once. These data are taken from a study of blood T cell repertoires in COVID-19. The CDR3 length is 14 residues. The ends were cut back, 3 bases at V and 6 bases at J, with 12 bases in the middle. From germline, CDR1 is SGHTA and CDR2 FQGNSA. Sequenced input: peripheral blood. The receptor's source is a woman in her 70s with acute or convalescent COVID-19. This chain joins TRBV7-2 and TRBJ2-1, with D possibly matching TRBD2 (6 bases). The CDR3 DNA reads as TGTGCCAGCAGCTTCATAACTAGCAGCAATGAGCAGTTCTTC. It codes for CASSFITSSNEQFF. Combining the CDR3 with reference TRBV7-2 and TRBJ2-1 gives the whole variable domain GAGVSQSPSNKVTEKGKDVELRCDPISGHTALYWYRQSLGQGLEFLIYFQGNSAPDKSGLPSDRFSAERTGGSVSTLTIQRTQQEDSAVYLCASSFITSSNEQFFGPGTRLTVL.